These 28 T cell receptor beta chains originate from one sample sequenced in a study of human CD4 T cells and Enterobacteriaceae. TCRdb's table, derived via immunoSEQ multiplex PCR, lists solely in-frame clones and lacks some. The table has under 35,000 clones, roughly 79% seen once; the top ten hold 1.5% to 2%. All CD4+ cells other than CD45RA+CCR7+CD95- naive cells were sorted as memory, over 98% pure. What was sequenced was memory CD4+ T cells from blood. These receptors came from a human donor in good health.

The chain employs TRBV12-5 and TRBJ2-1; D unresolved. The V end was cut by 1 base, the J end by 3 bases, with 10 bases between. The CDR3 spans 15 residues. Germline-derived CDR1 and CDR2 are LGHNT and FRNRAP. CDR3 bases: TGTGCTAGTGGTTTGGAAGTCGCTGGCTACAATGAGCAGTTCTTC. Amino acid sequence: CASGLEVAGYNEQFF.

This clone came up once. This chain uses TRBV13 with TRBJ1-1, with D possibly matching TRBD1 (6 bases). Germline V CDR1 and CDR2: PRHDT, FYEKMQ (reference sequence). This CDR3 comprises 16 residues. V lost 5 bases to trimming and J lost 2 bases, with 18 bases between them. The CDR3 DNA reads as TGTGCCAGCAGCACCCGTGTAGGCAGGGGTAACACTGAAGCTTTCTTT. It translates to CASSTRVGRGNTEAFF. The full variable domain, in which reference TRBV13 and TRBJ1-1 provide the parts outside the CDR3, is AAGVIQSPRHLIKEKRETATLKCYPIPRHDTVYWYQQGPGQDPQFLISFYEKMQSDKGSIPDRFSAQQFSDYHSELNMSSLELGDSALYFCASSTRVGRGNTEAFFGQGTRLTVV.

This clone appeared a single time. The chain links TRBV6-6 to TRBJ2-7; TRBD1 aligns across 7 bases. The CDR3 runs to 14 residues. Germline V gene sequence: CDR1 MNHNY, CDR2 SVGAGI (reference sequence). V gave up 5 bases and J gave up 2 bases; unmatched junction bases: 6. The DNA of the CDR3 is TGTGCCAGCAGTCACGGGACAGTAACCTACGAGCAGTACTTC. This sequence encodes CASSHGTVTYEQYF.

The chain recombines TRBV5-4 with TRBJ2-1, with no clear D. CDR1 and CDR2 from the germline V gene are SGHNT and YYREEE (reference sequence). The CDR3 runs 14 residues. Trimming took 0 bases from V and 6 from J, leaving 10 bases between them. The CDR3 region is CASSLGQPGNEQFF. The DNA of the CDR3 is TGTGCCAGCAGCTTGGGACAACCTGGCAATGAGCAGTTCTTC.

V usage is TRBV4-1 and J usage is TRBJ2-7; a weak D match, TRBD2 (6 bases). The germline gives CDR1 MGHRA, CDR2 YSYEKL. V was cut by 1 base and J by 0 bases, with 13 bases left in between. The CDR3 contains 16 residues. CDR3 in amino acids: CASSQGHIGSSYEQYF. CDR3 bases: TGCGCCAGCAGCCAAGGTCATATCGGGAGCTCCTACGAGCAGTACTTC.

The gene calls are TRBV5-1 and TRBJ2-6; D may match TRBD1 or TRBD2 (5 bases each). Trimming removed 6 bases at V and 0 bases at J, with 19 bases between. This CDR3 has 18 amino acids. Germline loops: CDR1 SGHRS, CDR2 YFSETQ. CDR3 in DNA: TGCGCCAGCACCTCGTGGGGGACGGCTAGCTCTGGGGCCAACGTCCTGACTTTC. It encodes CASTSWGTASSGANVLTF.

A remark on this clone: The sample has other DNA sequences that encode this CDR3 too. V is TRBV6-1 and J is TRBJ2-3, with 13 positions matching TRBD2. Germline CDR1 MNHNS, CDR2 SASEGT. V shed 6 bases and J 6 bases; nucleotides not matched to a gene: 3. The CDR3 runs to 14 residues. This CDR3 is CASRLAGGGDTQYF. DNA of the CDR3: TGTGCCAGCAGACTAGCGGGAGGGGGGGATACGCAGTATTTT.

The chain couples TRBV5-6 to TRBJ2-7, with D tentatively TRBD1 (5 bases). Germline CDR1 is SGHDT and CDR2 is YYEEEE. The V gene lost 1 base and the J gene lost 2 bases, with 10 bases spanning the gap. The CDR3 has 14 residues. The CDR3 DNA sequence: TGTGCCAGCAGCTTGCAGCAGGGCACCTACGAGCAGTACTTC. Encoded protein: CASSLQQGTYEQYF.

The chain has TRBV28 and TRBJ2-1; D is ambiguous. This CDR3 spans 17 amino acids. CDR1 and CDR2 (germline): MDHEN, SYDVKM. V gave up 5 bases and J gave up 7 bases, with 24 bases separating them. CDR3 nucleotides: TGTGCCAGCAGTGCCATGGACCCACGCCTGCTATCAAATGAGCAGTTCTTC. It translates to CASSAMDPRLLSNEQFF.

This clone was observed a single time. The rearrangement uses TRBV6-6 and TRBJ1-1, with D possibly matching TRBD1 (6 bases). V lost 5 bases, J lost 4 bases, and 8 bases lay in between. CDR3 length: 12 residues. The germline CDR1 and CDR2 sequences are MNHNY and SVGAGI (reference sequence). DNA for the CDR3: TGTGCCAGCAGTCGGGGGGCCACTGAAGCTTTCTTT. It codes for CASSRGATEAFF.

This chain links TRBV6-6 with TRBJ2-3; TRBD2 matches 9 bases. The CDR3 sequence is 13 residues long. V lost 7 bases and J lost 3; bases outside the gene matches: 2. CDR1 is MNHNY and CDR2 is SVGAGI in the germline V gene (reference sequence). The CDR3 sequence is CASNLAGTDTQYF. The DNA for the CDR3 is TGTGCCAGCAATCTAGCGGGAACAGATACGCAGTATTTT.

This clone has just a few counts. This rearrangement joins TRBV7-2 to TRBJ1-1; D is uncertain. Germline V gene lookup returns CDR1 SGHTA and CDR2 FQGNSA. Trimming removed 1 base at V and 11 bases at J, with 20 bases between. The length of the CDR3 is 15 residues. As DNA, the CDR3 is TGTGCCAGCAGCTTAGAGGGAAGGGAGCGAAAAGGGGCTTTCTTT. Amino acid sequence: CASSLEGRERKGAFF.

This chain joins TRBV6-1 and TRBJ2-3; 7 bases are shared with TRBD2. The CDR3 is 17 residues long. V shed 1 base and J 3 bases; nucleotides not matched to a gene: 10. CDR1 is MNHNS, CDR2 SASEGT, per germline. The CDR3 sequence: CASSEVEWEGITDTQYF. Written as DNA, the CDR3 is TGTGCCAGCAGTGAAGTCGAGTGGGAGGGCATTACAGATACGCAGTATTTT.

J is TRBJ1-1 and V is TRBV11-1, with D perhaps matching TRBD1 (5 bases). The CDR3 is 15 amino acids. Germline loops: CDR1 SGHAT, CDR2 FQDESV (reference sequence). V lost 4 bases and J 2 bases, leaving 14 bases between the germline ends. This chain's CDR3 is CASSWDLGGNTEAFF. In DNA form, the CDR3 reads TGTGCCAGCAGCTGGGATTTGGGGGGTAACACTGAAGCTTTCTTT.

This chain joins TRBV7-7 and TRBJ1-1, with TRBD1 matching over 7 bases. The CDR3 has 13 residues. With 5 bases clipped from V and 2 bases from J, the junction kept 2 bases outside the gene matches. Germline-derived CDR1 and CDR2 are SSHAT and FNYEAQ (reference sequence). The CDR3 is CASSRDSNTEAFF. Written as DNA, the CDR3 is TGTGCCAGCAGCCGGGACAGCAACACTGAAGCTTTCTTT.

This clone was found a few times. This chain's CDR3 is CSVERSYGYTF. CDR3 DNA sequence: TGCAGCGTTGAGCGATCCTATGGCTACACCTTC. The chain joins TRBV29-1 to TRBJ1-2, with D hard to call. Germline CDR1 SQVTM, CDR2 ANQGSEA. This CDR3 is 11 amino acids long. The V and J ends lost 3 bases and 4 bases respectively, with 6 bases between them.

The V call is TRBV7-3, the J call TRBJ2-3; tentative D call: TRBD1 (6 bases). The germline V gene has CDR1 SGHTA and CDR2 FQGTGA. Trimming pared 0 bases from V and 3 bases from J, leaving 7 bases between. The CDR3 covers 14 residues. The CDR3 DNA follows: TGTGCCAGCAGCTTAACACAGGGAACAGATACGCAGTATTTT. Its translation: CASSLTQGTDTQYF. Filled out from reference TRBV7-3 and TRBJ2-3, the complete variable domain reads GAGVSQTPSNKVTEKGKYVELRCDPISGHTALYWYRQSLGQGPEFLIYFQGTGAADDSGLPNDRFFAVRPEGSVSTLKIQRTERGDSAVYLCASSLTQGTDTQYFGPGTRLTVL.

V and J are TRBV5-1 and TRBJ2-2; TRBD2 agrees at 9 bases. V was clipped by 4 bases and J by 6 bases; unmatched bases: 13. Germline CDR1 and CDR2: SGHRS and YFSETQ. The CDR3 consists of 17 residues. The CDR3 spells CASSLRGAGGTPGELFF. The CDR3 coding sequence is TGCGCCAGCAGCCTGCGAGGGGCGGGAGGGACCCCCGGGGAGCTGTTTTTT.

This clone was detected once. The gene calls are TRBV5-1 and TRBJ1-1; D remains unclear. The CDR3 extends over 12 amino acids. V dropped 0 bases and J dropped 11 bases, with 11 bases sitting between them. Germline V gene lookup returns CDR1 SGHRS and CDR2 YFSETQ. The CDR3 protein is CASSLDEGWAFF. As DNA, the CDR3 is TGCGCCAGCAGCTTGGACGAGGGTTGGGCTTTCTTT.

V is TRBV27 and J is TRBJ1-3; D unclear. This CDR3 has 13 amino acids. The germline gives CDR1 MNHEY, CDR2 SMNVEV (reference sequence). With 3 bases removed from V and 2 bases from J, the gap between germline ends came to 5 bases. The CDR3 here is CASSLNAGNTIYF. The DNA of the CDR3 is TGTGCCAGCAGTTTGAATGCTGGAAACACCATATATTTT.

The DNA for the CDR3 is TGTGCCAGCTCACGGACTAGCGGGAGGCAAGAGACCCAGTACTTC. Protein: CASSRTSGRQETQYF. The chain links TRBV18 to TRBJ2-5; 14 positions agree with TRBD2. The length of the CDR3 is 15 residues. Per germline, CDR1 KGHSH and CDR2 LQKENI. V gave up 4 bases and J gave up 2 bases; unmatched junction bases: 0.

V and J are TRBV1 and TRBJ1-2; the D call of TRBD1 is as the table states it, not checked on the DNA. TRBV1 is described as a pseudogene. The CDR3 is 14 amino acids. CDR3 in amino acids: CTSSQATGPDGYTF. In nucleotides, the CDR3 is TGCACCAGCAGCCAGGCTACAGGGCCGGATGGCTACACCTTC.

The gene calls are TRBV10-3 and TRBJ1-5; TRBD1 is a possible D gene (6 bases). Deletions cut 5 bases from V and 2 bases from J, with 19 bases between. Germline V lookup: CDR1 ENHRY, CDR2 SYGVKD. The length of the CDR3 is 17 residues. CDR3 loop: CAISSKQGTAGNQPQHF. CDR3 bases: TGTGCCATCAGTTCAAAACAGGGAACTGCGGGCAATCAGCCCCAGCATTTT.

The chain couples TRBV30 to TRBJ2-7, with D possibly being TRBD2 (6 bases). Trimming left V 0 bases short and J 6 bases short, with 12 bases between. CDR3 size: 13 residues. Germline CDR1 is GTSNPN and CDR2 is SVGIG (reference sequence). CDR3 protein: CAWSVHRGSEQYF. CDR3 DNA: TGTGCCTGGAGTGTACATCGGGGGAGCGAGCAGTACTTC.

The chain recombines TRBV11-2 with TRBJ1-5; TRBD1 agrees at 9 bases. The CDR3 length is 16 residues. CDR1 is SGHAT and CDR2 is FQNNGV in the germline V gene. The junction had 9 bases not matched to a gene; V was cut back by 5 bases and J by 4 bases. The CDR3, as DNA: TGTGCCAGCAGCGCCTACAGGGGGCGACGAAATCAGCCCCAGCATTTT. It yields the protein CASSAYRGRRNQPQHF.

The chain is built from TRBV9 and TRBJ1-4; TRBD1 might be the D (6 bases). V was trimmed by 2 bases and J by 7 bases, leaving 15 bases between them. The CDR3 is made up of 15 amino acids. Per germline, CDR1 SGDLS and CDR2 YYNGEE. CDR3 sequence (DNA): TGTGCCAGCAGCGTGGGATTACAGGGTATTGAAAAACTGTTTTTT. This encodes CASSVGLQGIEKLFF.

The chain uses TRBV5-1 and TRBJ2-2; TRBD2 agrees at 9 bases. The CDR3 runs 17 residues. After removal of 7 bases from V and 1 base from J, the junction contained 11 bases not matched to a gene. Germline V gives CDR1 SGHRS, CDR2 YFSETQ. CDR3 region: CASQFSGSLRNTGELFF. The CDR3 region has the DNA TGCGCCAGCCAGTTTAGCGGGAGTCTCAGGAACACCGGGGAGCTGTTTTTT.

The chain recombines TRBV5-4 with TRBJ2-2; 9 positions agree with TRBD1. V trimming: 4 bases; J trimming: 5 bases; junction bases outside the gene matches: 9. CDR3 length equals 16 residues. From germline, CDR1 is SGHNT and CDR2 YYREEE (reference sequence). The CDR3 DNA sequence: TGTGCCAGCAGCGGGGGACAGGGTCCGGGGACCGGGGAGCTGTTTTTT. Amino acid sequence: CASSGGQGPGTGELFF.